Listed here is a single TCR beta chain. This sample stems from a study of shared clonotypes between healthy human individuals. Generated by immunoSEQ multiplex PCR, the TCRdb table keeps only in-frame clones and is missing some. The data hold more than 450,000 clones, with 70% to 80% observed a single time. The CDR3 length is 13 residues. Germline V gene sequence: CDR1 SGHTA, CDR2 FQGNSA. V lost 1 base to trimming and J lost 3 bases, with 6 bases between them. The sequencing input was PBMCs. The sequence derives from a middle-aged woman in good health. Some clones in this sample may be carry-over from other donors' samples. The chain joins TRBV7-2 to TRBJ1-2; D is ambiguous. This CDR3 is CASSLGTDYGYTF. CDR3 coding DNA: TGTGCCAGCAGCTTAGGAACAGACTATGGCTACACCTTC.